Listed here is a single T cell receptor (beta chain). This clonotype was counted at least ten times. Its antigen remains undetermined. The sample holds no much larger clone one base away, and base qualities are not on file. This sample stems from a study of Graves' ophthalmopathy and Graves' hyperthyroidism (dated by TCRdb to between 2018 and 2020). About the study as a whole: Peripheral blood samples were taken at the time of initial diagnosis, before any treatment was given. The study used TCR beta repertoire signatures to distinguish Graves' ophthalmopathy from Graves' hyperthyroidism and to predict progression to ophthalmopathy. In total, under 150 blood samples were TCR-sequenced: some 40 ophthalmopathy, under 85 hyperthyroidism and approximately 17 hyperthyroidism-to-ophthalmopathy patients. To explore V-J signatures that separate ophthalmopathy from hyperthyroidism, a discovery set of about 98 patients was enrolled, consisting of 43 with ophthalmopathy and about 60 with stable hyperthyroidism. An independent validation cohort was composed of some 19 hyperthyroidism patients and around 16 patients who later progressed from hyperthyroidism to ophthalmopathy. In over 5 hyperthyroidism patients, the T-cell repertoire of thyroid tissue was compared with the T-cell repertoire of blood. Following sampling, methimazole starting at 30 mg daily was administered to hyperthyroidism patients, and high-dose intravenous methylprednisolone was administered to ophthalmopathy patients. The approximately 100 discovery patients were randomly split 7:3 into training and test sets. Study-wide findings and limitations: Sample size was not statistically predetermined, and group allocation was not concealed from the investigators. In cross-validation, the 13-signature model distinguished ophthalmopathy from stable hyperthyroidism with roughly 90% sensitivity and almost 83% specificity, and in the test set the corresponding values were roughly 80% and 76%. In validation, the model predicted ophthalmopathy progression with about 71% sensitivity and about 73% specificity; some twelve predicted patients were CT-confirmed with GO in a median of about 6.1 months. Most of the expanded thyroid clonotypes with a frequency above 0.001 were also detected in blood, and it was suggested that the thyroid immune response may be reflected by blood repertoires.

Hyperthyroidism was defined as stable when no progression to ophthalmopathy occurred within 18 months of follow-up. Patients with hyperthyroidism were aged 18 to 65 years, had been newly diagnosed, and had a disease duration of less than 2 months. Patients with other autoimmune diseases, uncontrolled infections, pregnancy or lactation were excluded. Clinical symptoms, serum thyroxine, TRAb, thyroid ultrasound and orbital computed tomography formed the basis of the diagnosis. Ficoll-Paque density gradient centrifugation was used to isolate PBMCs from 9.5 to 10 ml of fresh peripheral blood. Trizol reagent was used to extract the total RNA, and its quality was then checked on an Agilent 2100 Bioanalyzer. Trimming takes 7 bases off V and 2 bases off J; junction bases not matched to a gene: 7. Measured from the cysteine to the phenylalanine, the CDR3 is 15 residues long. The CDR3 DNA has 45 bases and is translated from base 1.

For repertoire sequencing, the TCR beta CDR3 regions were amplified from RNA transcripts. A first-round RT-PCR used HTBI primers with the Qiagen OneStep RT-PCR kit, followed by a second-round multiplex PCR, size selection and purification. Libraries were sequenced on an Illumina HiSeq2000 using paired-end 100 bp reads. Per the source publication's procedure: Reads were processed with SOAPnuke, discarding reads with adapters, uncalled bases, mean Phred below 15, or no exact constant-primer or identifier match. COPE v1.2.5 was used to merge the high-quality paired reads. Clonotypes were defined as unique nucleotide sequences and were aligned to IMGT TRB V, D and J references using MiTCR v1.1. The analysis was limited to V-J combinations with a frequency above 0.0001, which together covered approximately 99% of repertoires. For each V-J combination, a TCR clonal expansion and chaos score was defined as F50 clonal expansion divided by the chaos observed in the TCRdist matrix. Features were reduced by Welch's t-statistics and random forest to around 13 V-J combinations, which fed a naive Bayes classifier. The similarity between thyroid and blood repertoires was quantified using the Morisita-Horn index. Clones were called with MiXCR by TCRdb after fastp trimmed the public reads at Q25, and only in-frame beta chains were retained. Each entry merges the rows of one CDR3 protein and shows their most common DNA and genes. The V and J calls here are based on TCRdb, not the publication. Across this sample there are hundreds of thousands of distinct CDR3 sequences, with around 20% seen only once. The ten most abundant clones make up roughly 3% of the sample.

Input material: peripheral blood. The rearranged chain carries TRBV12-3 or TRBV12-4 and TRBJ2-2; 7 bases in between match TRBD1. The receptor comes from a woman aged 18-29 years with stable Graves' hyperthyroidism. Donor details come from another sample of the same person, matched by shared clones. The nucleotide sequence reads as follows: TGTGCCAGCAAAGGGGGCAGGGGAAACACCGGGGAGCTGTTTTTT. The resulting protein is CASKGGRGNTGELFF.